This T cell receptor beta chain was found in a study of blood T cell repertoires in COVID-19. Across the whole study: From T cells, B-cell-depleted T cells, or PBMCs came the material, which was cDNA or gDNA.

The sample holds a few counts of this clone. Data came from immunoSEQ multiplex PCR; TCRdb stores just in-frame clones and leaves some out. The repertoire consists of some 200,000 clones, with 87% occurring once and the leading ten covering 20% to 25%. The CDR3 runs 14 residues. Looked up from germline, CDR1 is MGHRA and CDR2 is YSYEKL. The ends lost 0 bases at V and 9 bases at J; junction bases unmatched: 7. This TCR came from a man in his sixties with active or convalescent COVID-19. The chain recombines TRBV4-1 with TRBJ2-5; 7 bases match TRBD1. Material for sequencing was peripheral blood. Written as DNA, the CDR3 is TGCGCCAGCAGCCAAGATGAGTCTACAGGGGCCCAGTACTTC. Translating it yields CASSQDESTGAQYF.